The present entry profiles one T cell receptor (beta chain) with its context. The data were taken from a study of PD-L1 blockade in urothelial cancer. The time point: pretreatment peripheral blood. Generated by immunoSEQ multiplex PCR, the TCRdb table keeps only in-frame clones and is missing some. The repertoire holds tens of thousands of clones, with roughly 89% as singletons. The TCR was taken from a woman in her 70s with urothelial cancer. The sequenced sample was PBMCs, obtained around atezolizumab (anti-PD-L1) treatment.

CDR3 residues: CASSYVPGGPNNEQFF. For the CDR3, the DNA is TGTGCCAGCAGCTACGTGCCGGGAGGGCCTAACAATGAGCAGTTCTTC. The gene calls are TRBV7-2 and TRBJ2-1, with TRBD2 matching 8 bases. CDR1 SGHTA and CDR2 FQGNSA come from the germline V gene. The CDR3 contains 16 residues. With 4 bases clipped from V and 5 bases from J, the junction kept 10 bases outside the gene matches.